This TCR beta chain was sequenced for a study of shared T cell receptors in the human thymus. The assay was immunoSEQ multiplex PCR, and TCRdb's table has in-frame clones only and misses some. The sample includes more than 550,000 clones, 80% to 90% of them seen just once. These data also featured in a second study, about human thymus T cells. Per that study: Resections that were taken during corrective heart surgery supplied the thymus tissue.

The source of this sequence is a boy under two years old with a congenital heart defect. The material sequenced was thymocytes.

The CDR3 nucleotides are TGTGCCAGCAGTCAACTAGCGGCCCAAGAGACCCAGTACTTC. This codes for CASSQLAAQETQYF. The V call is TRBV6-8, the J call TRBJ2-5, with TRBD2 identical over 8 bases. J gave up 1 base and V 5 bases, and 3 bases lay outside the gene matches. This CDR3 is 14 amino acids long. CDR1 and CDR2 (germline): MNHGY, SAAAGT.